Described below is a single T cell receptor (beta chain) sequence and its context. After removal of 0 bases from V and 8 bases from J, the junction contained 4 bases not matched to a gene. This CDR3 has 15 amino acids. Germline lookup yields CDR1 MNHNY and CDR2 SVGAGI (reference sequence). The method was immunoSEQ multiplex PCR; TCRdb's version includes in-frame clones alone and lacks a portion of them. The sample lists fewer than 90,000 clones, 95% to 97% occurring once. The sample originates from a study of technical replicates of blood from a handful of donors. Sequenced material: T cells isolated from PBMCs. The rearrangement links TRBV6-6 to TRBJ2-1; 10 bases are a match to TRBD2. This clonotype originated in a human donor in good health. Here the CDR3 DNA reads TGTGCCAGCAGTTACTCGCTAGCGGGAGTGGATGAGCAGTTCTTC. This encodes CASSYSLAGVDEQFF.